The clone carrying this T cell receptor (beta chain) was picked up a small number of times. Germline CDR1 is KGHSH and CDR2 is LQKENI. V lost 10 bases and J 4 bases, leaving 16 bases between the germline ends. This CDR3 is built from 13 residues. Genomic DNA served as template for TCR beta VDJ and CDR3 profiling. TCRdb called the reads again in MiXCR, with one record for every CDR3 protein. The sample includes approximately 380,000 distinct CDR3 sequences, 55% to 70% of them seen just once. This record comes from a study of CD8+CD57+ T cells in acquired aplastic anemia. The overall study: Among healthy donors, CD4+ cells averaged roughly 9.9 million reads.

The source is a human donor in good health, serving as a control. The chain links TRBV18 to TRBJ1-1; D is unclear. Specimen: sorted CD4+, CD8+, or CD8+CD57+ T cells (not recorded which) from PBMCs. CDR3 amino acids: CATKAGFRTEAFF. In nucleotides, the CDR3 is TGTGCCACGAAAGCCGGGTTTCGCACTGAAGCTTTCTTT.